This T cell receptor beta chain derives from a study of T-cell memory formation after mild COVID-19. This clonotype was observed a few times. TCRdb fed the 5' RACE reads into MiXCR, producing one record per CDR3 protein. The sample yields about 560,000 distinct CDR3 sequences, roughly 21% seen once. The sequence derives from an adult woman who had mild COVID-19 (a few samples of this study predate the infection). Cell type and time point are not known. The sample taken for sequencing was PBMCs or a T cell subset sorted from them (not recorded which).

The CDR3 DNA reads as TGCGCCAGCAGCTTGCCGGCCGCCGGGGAGCTGTTTTTT. As protein: CASSLPAAGELFF. The chain combines TRBV5-1 with TRBJ2-2; unclear D gene. CDR3 length: 13 residues. Trimming took 1 base from V and 6 from J, leaving 7 bases between them. The germline V gene has CDR1 SGHRS and CDR2 YFSETQ.